A single TCR beta chain is shown here with its context. The antigen is not known. The method was immunoSEQ multiplex PCR; TCRdb's version includes in-frame clones alone and lacks a portion of them. Of some 120,000 clones detected, about 94% appear once; the ten largest clones hold approximately 1.3%. The sample originates from a study of cytomegalovirus exposure and HLA in healthy donors. Overall study context: In a later analysis, the 130 or so validation repertoires were reported to have used the same platform as the approximately 690 first-cohort repertoires. Broader study findings: According to a subsequent analysis, TCR clusters from the first cohort were inclined to appear together in the roughly 130 validation repertoires. In vitro checks showed that a few CMV-associated chains really do target CMV antigens.

The donors were in the approximately 110-subject validation cohort; that cohort was separate from the 666-subject first cohort. CDR1 is SNHLY and CDR2 is FYNNEI in the germline V gene. The CDR3 extends over 15 amino acids. J was trimmed by 2 bases and V by 6 bases; bases with no gene match: 8. V gene TRBV2 combines with J gene TRBJ2-7; 9 bases agree with TRBD1. The receptor was isolated from a woman in her late teens or twenties in good health and CMV-seronegative. The source material was PBMCs. Here the CDR3 DNA reads TGTGCCAGCAGCAAAGGACAGGGGACTACCTACGAGCAGTACTTC. Translation gives CASSKGQGTTYEQYF.